The following is a T cell receptor beta chain sequence with its context. Its antigen is still unknown. The V gene's germline CDR1 is MDHEN and CDR2 SYDVKM. The J segment lost 4 bases and the V segment lost 3 bases, leaving 2 bases of the junction unmatched. There are 13 residues in the CDR3. The table came from immunoSEQ multiplex PCR; TCRdb's copy has only in-frame clones and leaves some out. The sample holds about 89,000 clones, approximately 90% seen once. The data stem from a study of OX40 agonist ivuxolimab in advanced cancers. Study-level background: Patients enrolled in dose escalation were diagnosed with hepatocellular carcinoma, melanoma, renal cell or head and neck cancer. Study results and limitations: Undetermined was the antigen specificity of the expanded peripheral T cells.

The chain employs TRBV28 and TRBJ1-2; 7 nucleotides line up with TRBD1. The sequencing used CD4+ or CD8+ T cells sorted from blood, collected in a trial of the OX40 agonist ivuxolimab. This clonotype was obtained from an adult with an advanced solid tumor such as melanoma, head and neck, liver or kidney cancer. CDR3 bases: TGTGCCAGCAGTTTTGACAGGGTCTATGGCTACACCTTC. Its translation: CASSFDRVYGYTF.